The T cell receptor beta chain under discussion was sequenced for a study of T cell responses to AZD1222 COVID-19 vaccine. With regard to this clone: The antigen is undetermined.

Study-level findings and limits: None of the repertoires were sampled until the peak T cell response had passed. Once two AZD1222 doses were given, Spike-specific TCR breadth and depth went up. Only a handful of AZD1222 recipients, roughly six in all, had baseline seropositivity.

Germline V gives CDR1 ENHRY, CDR2 SYGVKD. V was pared by 0 bases and J by 3 bases, with 7 bases of the junction left unmatched. The CDR3 has 16 amino acids. The repertoire was sequenced with immunoSEQ multiplex PCR; TCRdb's copy has only in-frame clones and lacks some. The table has approximately 130,000 clones, 93% seen once. Specimen: peripheral blood, collected on day 0 of AZD1222 vaccination. The chain has TRBV10-3 and TRBJ2-7, with 8 bases lining up with TRBD2. This clonotype originated in an adult in good health. The CDR3 here is CAISESGVAGNYEQYF. CDR3 bases: TGTGCCATCAGTGAGTCAGGGGTAGCGGGAAACTACGAGCAGTACTTC.